What follows are 10 T cell receptor beta chains derived from one specimen sequenced in a study of blood T cell repertoires in COVID-19. Profiling relied on immunoSEQ multiplex PCR, and the TCRdb table lists in-frame clones only, not all of them. The sample contains about 340,000 clones, 91% of which appear only once. Sequences were obtained from peripheral blood. All receptors come from a woman aged 18-29 years who had recovered from COVID-19.

V usage is TRBV7-6 and J usage is TRBJ1-1; 7 nucleotides align to TRBD1. Germline V CDR1 and CDR2: SGHVS, FNYEAQ. The trim removed 4 bases at V and 0 bases at J, leaving 5 bases unmatched. The length of the CDR3 is 15 residues. The CDR3 reads CASSSRQGVNTEAFF. CDR3 coding DNA: TGTGCCAGCAGCTCACGACAGGGTGTGAACACTGAAGCTTTCTTT.

This rearrangement joins TRBV7-9 to TRBJ1-4; no reliable D call. V was trimmed by 5 bases and J by 5 bases, leaving 3 bases between them. Germline V CDR1 and CDR2: SEHNR, FQNEAQ (reference sequence). The CDR3 runs 11 residues. The CDR3 sequence is CASSLNEKLFF. CDR3 nucleotide sequence: TGTGCCAGCAGCCTGAATGAAAAACTGTTTTTT. Combining the CDR3 with reference TRBV7-9 and TRBJ1-4 gives the whole variable domain DTGVSQNPRHKITKRGQNVTFRCDPISEHNRLYWYRQTLGQGPEFLTYFQNEAQLEKSRLLSDRFSAERPKGSFSTLEIQRTEQGDSAMYLCASSLNEKLFFGSGTQLSVL.

This chain links TRBV10-1 with TRBJ2-2; no firm D call. Per the germline V gene, CDR1 is WNHNN and CDR2 is SYGVQD (reference sequence). CDR3 length: 14 residues. Trimming shortened V by 2 bases and J by 6 bases, and 10 bases separated the two germline ends. The CDR3, as DNA: TGCGCCAGCAGTGAGAACCCCCGAGCCGGGGAGCTGTTTTTT. This encodes CASSENPRAGELFF.

This clone appeared once. DNA for the CDR3: TGTGCCAGCAGCTTGGGAGGGTTGGCCATTCAGTACTTC. This sequence encodes CASSLGGLAIQYF. The chain recombines TRBV7-2 with TRBJ2-4; 7 bases align to TRBD2. With V trimmed by 3 bases and J by 9 bases, 5 bases remained unmatched. This CDR3 contains 13 residues. From germline, CDR1 is SGHTA and CDR2 FQGNSA. The full variable domain, its missing parts supplied by reference TRBV7-2 and TRBJ2-4, is GAGVSQSPSNKVTEKGKDVELRCDPISGHTALYWYRQSLGQGLEFLIYFQGNSAPDKSGLPSDRFSAERTGGSVSTLTIQRTQQEDSAVYLCASSLGGLAIQYFGAGTRLSVL.

CDR3 protein: CASSPMVAGRGTGELFF. As DNA, the CDR3 is TGTGCCAGCTCACCAATGGTAGCGGGCAGAGGGACCGGGGAGCTGTTTTTT. The chain combines TRBV18 with TRBJ2-2; 7 bases map to TRBD2. The CDR3 runs to 17 residues. With 2 bases clipped from V and 5 bases from J, the junction kept 11 bases outside the gene matches. Germline values: CDR1 KGHSH, CDR2 LQKENI. The full variable domain, its missing parts supplied by reference TRBV18 and TRBJ2-2, is NAGVMQNPRHLVRRRGQEARLRCSPMKGHSHVYWYRQLPEEGLKFMVYLQKENIIDESGMPKERFSAEFPKEGPSILRIQQVVRGDSAAYFCASSPMVAGRGTGELFFGEGSRLTVL.

J is TRBJ2-7 and V is TRBV24-1; TRBD1 matches at 8 bases. The length of the CDR3 is 15 residues. The trim removed 4 bases at V and 3 bases at J, leaving 7 bases unmatched. Germline V gene sequence: CDR1 KGHDR, CDR2 SFDVKD. As DNA, the CDR3 is TGTGCCACCAGTGACCTCGGGACAGGTAGCTACGAGCAGTACGTC. This translates into CATSDLGTGSYEQYV.

The chain couples TRBV25-1 to TRBJ1-2, with D unclear. Germline CDR1 MGHDK, CDR2 SYGVNS. The CDR3 is 14 residues long. The germline V and J ends were trimmed by 4 bases and 4 bases, with 13 bases remaining between them. In nucleotides, the CDR3 is TGTGCCAGCAGTGCCCTCGTCAGTCTCTATGGCTACACCTTC. It codes for CASSALVSLYGYTF.

This chain links TRBV27 with TRBJ1-2, with TRBD1 identical over 9 bases. Per germline, CDR1 MNHEY and CDR2 SMNVEV (reference sequence). Trimming took 7 bases from V and 6 from J; bases not matched to a gene: 9. The length of the CDR3 is 14 residues. CDR3 sequence (DNA): TGTGCCAGCAAGTCGGACAGGGGTCGTAATGGCTACACCTTC. This gives the protein CASKSDRGRNGYTF.

The CDR3 is CASSAERGAGRLSGYTF. CDR3 DNA: TGCGCCAGCAGTGCAGAACGCGGGGCAGGAAGGCTTTCGGGCTACACCTTC. The rearrangement uses TRBV10-2 and TRBJ1-2; possibly TRBD1 for D (5 bases). Trimming removed 4 bases from V and 8 bases from J, with 26 bases in between. The germline CDR1 and CDR2 sequences are WSHSY and SAAADI. The CDR3 contains 17 residues.

The chain combines TRBV7-9 with TRBJ1-3; D may be TRBD1 (6 bases). Germline CDR1 and CDR2: SEHNR and FQNEAQ (reference sequence). This CDR3 spans 15 amino acids. V shed 4 bases and J shed 4 bases, with 14 bases lying between them. The CDR3 loop reads CASSSGTGIGNTIYF. The DNA for the CDR3 is TGTGCCAGCAGCTCCGGCACAGGGATCGGAAACACCATATATTTT.